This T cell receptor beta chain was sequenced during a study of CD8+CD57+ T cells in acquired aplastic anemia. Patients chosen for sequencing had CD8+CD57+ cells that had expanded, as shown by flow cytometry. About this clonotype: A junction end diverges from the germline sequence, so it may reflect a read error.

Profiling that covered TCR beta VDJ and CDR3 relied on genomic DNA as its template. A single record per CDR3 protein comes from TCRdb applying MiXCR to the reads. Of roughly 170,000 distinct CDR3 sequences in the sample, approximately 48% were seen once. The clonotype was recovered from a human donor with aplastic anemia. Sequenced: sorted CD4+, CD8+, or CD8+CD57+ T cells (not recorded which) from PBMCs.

CDR3 in amino acids: CASSRDRGTRELFF. The CDR3 DNA reads TGTGCCAGCAGTCGGGACAGGGGCACCAGGGAGCTGTTTTTT. This sequence joins TRBV6-4 and TRBJ2-2; 10 bases align to TRBD1. This CDR3 is 14 amino acids long. The germline CDR1 and CDR2 sequences are MRHNA and SNTAGT.